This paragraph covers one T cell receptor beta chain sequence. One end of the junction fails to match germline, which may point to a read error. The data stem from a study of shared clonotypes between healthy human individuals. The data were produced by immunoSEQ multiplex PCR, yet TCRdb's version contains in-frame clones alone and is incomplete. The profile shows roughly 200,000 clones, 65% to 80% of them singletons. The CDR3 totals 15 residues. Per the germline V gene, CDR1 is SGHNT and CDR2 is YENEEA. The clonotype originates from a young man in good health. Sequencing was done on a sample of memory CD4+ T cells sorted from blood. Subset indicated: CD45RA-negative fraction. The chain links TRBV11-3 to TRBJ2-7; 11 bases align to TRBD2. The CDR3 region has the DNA TGTGCCAGCAGTTTAGCGGGAGGGCCTTCCTACGAGCAGTACTTC. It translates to CASSLAGGPSYEQYF. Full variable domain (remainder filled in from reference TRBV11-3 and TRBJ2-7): EAGVVQSPRYKIIEKKQPVAFWCNPISGHNTLYWYLQNLGQGPELLIRYENEEAVDDSQLPKDRFSAERLKGVDSTLKIQPAELGDSAVYLCASSLAGGPSYEQYFGPGTRLTVT.